This T cell receptor beta chain was documented in a study of T-cell memory formation after mild COVID-19. Trimming removed 0 bases from V and 1 base from J, with 13 bases in between. Germline V lookup: CDR1 DFQATT, CDR2 SNEGSKA (reference sequence). CDR3 size: 15 residues. One entry per CDR3 protein results from TCRdb running MiXCR on the 5' RACE reads. The data show 300,000 to 350,000 distinct CDR3 sequences, roughly an eighth seen once. This sequence was found in a man younger than 35 who had mild COVID-19 (a few samples of this study predate the infection). Cell type and time point are not known. Sequencing used PBMCs or a T cell subset sorted from them (not recorded which). The J gene is TRBJ2-7, the V gene TRBV20-1, with D tentatively TRBD2 (6 bases). This CDR3 reads CSARDGGMISYEQYF. Written as DNA, the CDR3 is TGCAGTGCTAGAGACGGCGGGATGATATCCTACGAGCAGTACTTC.